In this sample, the clone carrying this T cell receptor beta chain turned up once. The sample is drawn from a study of shared clonotypes between healthy human individuals. Unmatched junction bases numbered 8, after V lost 1 base and J lost 0 bases. Germline V lookup: CDR1 MDHEN, CDR2 SYDVKM. This CDR3 has 17 residues. Assay used: immunoSEQ multiplex PCR; TCRdb lists only in-frame clones, some missing. This sample carries a few million clones, roughly 90% of them seen once, and the ten largest clones take 0.37%. The sequencing sample was made of naive CD4+ T cells from PBMCs. The sample's subset: CD45RA+ positively selected. The sequence derives from a man aged 18 to 35 in good health. Some clones in this sample may be carry-over from other donors' samples. The chain uses TRBV28 and TRBJ1-1; 7 bases agree with TRBD1. The CDR3 sequence: CASSLSVGGGLNTEAFF. DNA for the CDR3: TGTGCCAGCAGTTTATCAGTCGGAGGGGGCCTGAACACTGAAGCTTTCTTT.